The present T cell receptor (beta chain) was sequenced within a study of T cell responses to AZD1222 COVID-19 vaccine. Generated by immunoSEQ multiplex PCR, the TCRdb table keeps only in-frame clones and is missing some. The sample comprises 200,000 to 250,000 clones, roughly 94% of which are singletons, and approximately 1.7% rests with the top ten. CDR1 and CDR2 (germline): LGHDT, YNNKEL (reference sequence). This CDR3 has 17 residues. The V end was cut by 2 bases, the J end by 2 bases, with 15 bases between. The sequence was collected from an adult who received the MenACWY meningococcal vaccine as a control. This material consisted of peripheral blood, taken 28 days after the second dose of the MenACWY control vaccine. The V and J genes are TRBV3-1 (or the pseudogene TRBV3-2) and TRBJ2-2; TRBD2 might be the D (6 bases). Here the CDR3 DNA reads TGTGCCAGCAGCCAAACCCGGGAGACAGAAAACACCGGGGAGCTGTTTTTT. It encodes CASSQTRETENTGELFF.